Presented here are 2 T cell receptor beta chains from one specimen sequenced in a study of radiation and T cells in renal cell carcinoma. This sample's time point: blood 2 weeks post-SBRT. Treatment defined: 15 Gy SBRT to primary tumor, nephrectomy 4 weeks later. Sequenced by immunoSEQ multiplex PCR; TCRdb stores in-frame clones only, minus some. This sample has roughly 150,000 clones, with about nine tenths found just once. Source: blood, taken from a patient whose treatment included radiotherapy and nephrectomy. All receptors derive from a woman aged 50 to 60 with renal cell carcinoma.

The rearrangement links TRBV6-5 to TRBJ1-6; D remains ambiguous. V dropped 6 bases and J dropped 6 bases, with 15 bases sitting between them. Germline CDR1 is MNHEY and CDR2 is SVGAGI. This CDR3 is 15 amino acids long. CDR3 region: CASSPRPRINSPLHF. Here the CDR3 DNA reads TGTGCCAGCAGCCCTCGACCGCGGATTAATTCACCCCTCCACTTT.

The CDR3 region is CASSPLALDTQYF. In DNA form, the CDR3 reads TGTGCCAGCAGCCCACTAGCCCTAGATACGCAGTATTTT. The chain carries TRBV9 and TRBJ2-3; D possibly corresponds to TRBD2 (6 bases). This CDR3 is built from 13 residues. Germline CDR1 and CDR2: SGDLS and YYNGEE. The V and J ends lost 4 bases and 5 bases respectively, with 11 bases between them.